This TCR beta chain was recovered during a study of blood T cell repertoires in COVID-19 (dated by TCRdb to the early 2020s). Notes on the research overall: Collaborator samples came from the United States, Italy and Spain and covered acute and convalescent phases of COVID-19. The repertoires were released in a freely available public database meant as a resource for research on the immune response to SARS-CoV-2. The samples were drawn from the first 160 participants of the ongoing ImmuneRACE study and from over a thousand subjects provided by 6 global collaborators. Where HLA class I and class II types were available, the types were taken from metadata supplied by the sample provider, not from assay-based typing. Subjects who had been exposed to COVID-19, were actively infected with it, or had recovered from it provided the deeply sampled blood TCRbeta repertoires that made up the dataset. The prospective study material was composed of cDNA or gDNA derived from T cells, B-cell-depleted T cells, or PBMCs. Sample metadata almost always included a de-identified subject ID, COVID-19 status, age in years and sex.

Whole blood was collected in K2EDTA tubes by collaborating institutions according to the institutions' own protocols. For TCRbeta analysis, collaborators shipped samples as frozen whole blood, isolated PBMCs, or DNA extracted from either of those sample types. Here V drops 4 bases and J drops 6 bases, and the junction holds 5 bases not matched to any gene. The CDR3 sequence holds 15 residues, the cysteine and phenylalanine included. The kept DNA is CDR3 alone, 45 bases in frame from the first base. As encoded in the germline V gene (reference sequence), CDR1 is LGHDT while CDR2 is YNNKEL. TCRbeta CDR3 regions were amplified from genomic DNA using the immunoSEQ Assay, a bias-controlled multiplex PCR. The source study handled its data this way. Within the assay, amplification of reference gene primers was used to estimate how many nucleated cells each sample contained. Sequence reads were collapsed and filtered to measure the absolute abundance of every unique TCRbeta CDR3 rearrangement. For each sample, productive Simpson clonality was calculated by taking the square root of Simpson's diversity index across productive rearrangements. Entries here come from immuneACCESS through TCRdb and include only in-frame sequences with V and J called. Some clones fail to appear in such tables; in the studies checked, an unresolved V gene covers under half of the shortfall, and the cause of the remainder is unknown. V, J and clone size derive from that table, while D and trimming were established from the DNA sequence. This sample holds under 200,000 clones; over 60% were observed only once. 8.1% of the sample belongs to the ten largest clones.

Summary of the overall study and its limitations: How much clinical and demographic metadata was included differed by source and by participant, and the metadata was provided uncurated.

For this clone: Its antigen remains unidentified. No base qualities exist here, and no much larger clone lies one base off it.

The TCR was taken from a man in his 60s with acute or convalescent COVID-19. Sample: peripheral blood. This receptor chain uses TRBV3-1 (or the pseudogene TRBV3-2) and TRBJ1-4; 10 middle bases align to TRBD1. CDR3 region: CASSPLDRGDEKLFF. At the DNA level, the sequence is TGTGCCAGCAGCCCTTTGGACAGGGGGGATGAAAAACTGTTTTTT.